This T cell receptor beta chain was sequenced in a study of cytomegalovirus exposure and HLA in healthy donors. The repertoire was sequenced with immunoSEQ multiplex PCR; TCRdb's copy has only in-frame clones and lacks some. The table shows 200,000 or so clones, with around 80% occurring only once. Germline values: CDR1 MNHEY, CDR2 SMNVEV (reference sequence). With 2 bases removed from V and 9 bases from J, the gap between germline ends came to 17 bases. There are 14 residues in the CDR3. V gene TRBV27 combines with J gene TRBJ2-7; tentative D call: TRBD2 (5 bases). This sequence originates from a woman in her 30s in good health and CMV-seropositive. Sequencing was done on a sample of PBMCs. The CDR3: CASSLGSSFGVQYF. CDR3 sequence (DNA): TGTGCCAGCAGTTTAGGATCCAGCTTCGGGGTGCAGTACTTC.